The 19 T cell receptor beta chains below all came from one sample that was sequenced in a study of cytomegalovirus exposure and HLA in healthy donors. With 60 Vbeta and 13 Jbeta primers, the PCR was carried out. Generated by immunoSEQ multiplex PCR, the TCRdb table keeps only in-frame clones and is missing some. The table lists about 88,000 clones, around 90% of them singletons. Material for sequencing was PBMCs. These receptors came from a man between 18 and 35 years old in good health and CMV-seronegative.

This clone appeared once. This chain links TRBV5-6 with TRBJ1-1, with D possibly matching TRBD1 (6 bases). This CDR3 has 17 amino acids. Germline V CDR1 and CDR2: SGHDT, YYEEEE. With 1 base removed from V and 4 bases from J, the gap between germline ends came to 20 bases. The CDR3, as DNA: TGTGCCAGCAGCTTGTCATTCCTACAGGGACGTGGCACTGAAGCTTTCTTT. The encoded protein is CASSLSFLQGRGTEAFF.

This clone was observed once. This rearrangement joins TRBV7-2 to TRBJ2-2, with 10 bases that match TRBD2. V shed 2 bases, J shed 5 bases, and the junction held 8 bases outside the gene matches. CDR1 is SGHTA, CDR2 FQGNSA, per germline. The CDR3 is 17 residues long. The CDR3 reads CASSLRLAGVITGELFF. CDR3 DNA sequence: TGTGCCAGCAGCTTAAGGCTAGCGGGAGTGATAACCGGGGAGCTGTTTTTT. The full variable domain, its missing parts supplied by reference TRBV7-2 and TRBJ2-2, is GAGVSQSPSNKVTEKGKDVELRCDPISGHTALYWYRQSLGQGLEFLIYFQGNSAPDKSGLPSDRFSAERTGGSVSTLTIQRTQQEDSAVYLCASSLRLAGVITGELFFGEGSRLTVL.

The chain carries TRBV5-4 and TRBJ1-5, with TRBD1 matching 8 bases. Per the germline V gene, CDR1 is SGHNT and CDR2 is YYREEE (reference sequence). This CDR3 has 14 amino acids. After removal of 4 bases from V and 4 bases from J, the junction contained 4 bases not matched to a gene. The CDR3 reads CASSIDRGNQPQHF. CDR3 coding DNA: TGTGCCAGCAGCATAGACAGGGGAAATCAGCCCCAGCATTTT. The variable domain in full, with the rest retrieved from reference TRBV5-4 and TRBJ1-5, is ETGVTQSPTHLIKTRGQQVTLRCSSQSGHNTVSWYQQALGQGPQFIFQYYREEENGRGNFPPRFSGLQFPNYSSELNVNALELDDSALYLCASSIDRGNQPQHFGDGTRLSIL.

The chain is built from TRBV9 and TRBJ2-1; TRBD2 agrees at 12 bases. The CDR3 has 17 residues. Losses at the gene ends were 3 bases for V and 0 bases for J; bases not matched to a gene: 4. Germline CDR1 reads SGDLS; CDR2 reads YYNGEE. This CDR3 reads CASSARLAGDSYNEQFF. The DNA of the CDR3 is TGTGCCAGCAGCGCACGACTAGCGGGAGACTCCTACAATGAGCAGTTCTTC. Variable domain in full (rest from reference TRBV9 and TRBJ2-1): DSGVTQTPKHLITATGQRVTLRCSPRSGDLSVYWYQQSLDQGLQFLIQYYNGEERAKGNILERFSAQQFPDLHSELNLSSLELGDSALYFCASSARLAGDSYNEQFFGPGTRLTVL.

This clone has more than one count but fewer than ten. The CDR3 bases are TGCGCCAGCAGCTTGGGGACAGGCACAGATACGCAGTATTTT. Its translation is CASSLGTGTDTQYF. The V gene is TRBV5-1, the J gene TRBJ2-3; D perhaps matches TRBD1 (6 bases). The CDR3 sequence is 14 residues long. CDR1 and CDR2 (germline): SGHRS, YFSETQ. Deletions cut 0 bases from V and 1 base from J, with 6 bases between.

The genes are TRBV11-3 and TRBJ2-5; D is perhaps TRBD2 (5 bases). The CDR3 covers 15 residues. Per the germline V gene, CDR1 is SGHNT and CDR2 is YENEEA. Deletions cut 1 base from V and 3 bases from J, with 12 bases between. The DNA of the CDR3 is TGTGCCAGCAGCTTAGGCGTCGTCGGGGAAGAGACCCAGTACTTC. It encodes CASSLGVVGEETQYF.

The sample holds one count of this clone. The V gene is TRBV10-2, the J gene TRBJ1-5; D unclear. Trimming cost V 8 bases and J 5 bases, with 10 bases left between them. CDR1 and CDR2 from the germline V gene are WSHSY and SAAADI. The CDR3 has 12 amino acids. CDR3: CASQGGDQPQHF. CDR3 DNA: TGCGCCAGCCAAGGCGGCGATCAGCCCCAGCATTTT.

This chain connects TRBV20-1 to TRBJ2-5; D call uncertain. Trimming cost V 1 base and J 5 bases, with 5 bases left between them. The CDR3 spans 11 residues. Looked up from germline, CDR1 is DFQATT and CDR2 is SNEGSKA (reference sequence). This CDR3 reads CSARVRETQYF. The CDR3 DNA sequence: TGCAGTGCTAGAGTCCGGGAGACCCAGTACTTC.

The V gene is TRBV7-6, the J gene TRBJ2-1, with D possibly matching TRBD1 (9 bases). Germline CDR1 reads SGHVS; CDR2 reads FNYEAQ. The CDR3 loop spans 21 amino acids. The V end lost 1 base, the J end lost 7 bases, and 32 bases lay between the germline ends. The CDR3 spells CASSLDSRQGGAGGSRNEQFF. In DNA form, the CDR3 reads TGTGCCAGCAGCTTAGATAGCCGACAGGGGGGTGCGGGAGGATCCCGGAATGAGCAGTTCTTC.

The CDR3 bases are TGCGCCAGCAGCCAGGGGACAGGCGATCTTAATCAGCCCCAGCATTTT. Protein: CASSQGTGDLNQPQHF. The chain is built from TRBV4-3 and TRBJ1-5; 8 positions match TRBD1. The CDR3 covers 16 residues. V dropped 3 bases and J dropped 4; count of bases not matched to a gene: 8. CDR1 and CDR2 from the germline V gene are LGHNA and YSLEER.

The genes are TRBV25-1 and TRBJ1-1; 7 bases line up with TRBD1. With 2 bases clipped from V and 3 bases from J, the junction kept 9 bases outside the gene matches. Per the germline V gene, CDR1 is MGHDK and CDR2 is SYGVNS. The CDR3 spans 16 residues. The CDR3: CASSETEGRGDTEAFF. In DNA form, the CDR3 reads TGTGCCAGCAGTGAAACCGAGGGCAGGGGGGACACTGAAGCTTTCTTT. Complete variable domain (other parts from reference TRBV25-1 and TRBJ1-1): EADIYQTPRYLVIGTGKKITLECSQTMGHDKMYWYQQDPGMELHLIHYSYGVNSTEKGDLSSESTVSRIRTEHFPLTLESARPSHTSQYLCASSETEGRGDTEAFFGQGTRLTVV.

DNA of the CDR3: TGTGCCAGCTCACCACGAGGCAGGGGGCCTCTCGAGCAGTACTTC. It codes for CASSPRGRGPLEQYF. The rearrangement uses TRBV18 and TRBJ2-7, with 8 bases lining up with TRBD1. This CDR3 spans 15 amino acids. CDR1 KGHSH and CDR2 LQKENI come from the germline V gene. Trimming cost V 1 base and J 6 bases; bases outside gene matches: 8.

The chain carries TRBV29-1 and TRBJ1-2; D gene uncertain. Per germline, CDR1 SQVTM and CDR2 ANQGSEA. The V gene lost 3 bases and the J gene lost 7 bases, with 12 bases spanning the gap. The CDR3 sequence is 12 residues long. The CDR3 here is CSVDSPSGGYTF. CDR3 nucleotides: TGCAGCGTTGATTCGCCGTCCGGTGGCTACACCTTC.

The J gene is TRBJ2-5, the V gene TRBV4-3; TRBD2 might be the D (5 bases). The end of the DNA fits TRBJ2-7 better, so the J call may be wrong. CDR3 size: 15 residues. CDR1 and CDR2 (germline): LGHNA, YSLEER. The CDR3 DNA reads as TGCGCCAGCAGCCAAGAAGGCGGAGGCTCCTACGAGCAGTACTTC. Its protein product is CASSQEGGGSYEQYF.

This chain uses TRBV4-2 with TRBJ2-7; no reliable D call. V dropped 3 bases and J dropped 3 bases, with 15 bases sitting between them. CDR3 length equals 15 residues. The germline CDR1 and CDR2 sequences are LGHNA and YNFKEQ. This CDR3 is CASSQMLEKHYEQYF. The CDR3 DNA sequence: TGTGCCAGCAGCCAGATGCTAGAGAAGCACTACGAGCAGTACTTC.

The chain is built from TRBV6-5 and TRBJ2-7, with a weak D call TRBD1 (5 bases). This CDR3 has 13 amino acids. V was pared by 7 bases and J by 1 base, with 11 bases between. The V gene's germline CDR1 is MNHEY and CDR2 SVGAGI. The CDR3 region is CASTSPGSYEQYF. The DNA of the CDR3 is TGTGCCAGCACCTCCCCAGGGTCCTACGAGCAGTACTTC.

V and J are TRBV2 and TRBJ1-2; D remains unclear. The CDR3 covers 13 residues. The ends were cut back, 6 bases at V and 0 bases at J, with 8 bases in the middle. Germline-derived CDR1 and CDR2 are SNHLY and FYNNEI. The CDR3 sequence: CASRPLANYGYTF. The DNA of the CDR3 is TGTGCCAGCAGACCACTAGCTAACTATGGCTACACCTTC.

The chain recombines TRBV6-1 with TRBJ1-3, with 8 bases that match TRBD1. The CDR3 length is 17 residues. From germline, CDR1 is MNHNS and CDR2 SASEGT. J gave up 4 bases and V 4 bases, and 12 bases lay outside the gene matches. The CDR3 spells CASSGRDRRLGGNTIYF. The DNA for the CDR3 is TGTGCCAGCAGTGGCCGGGACAGGAGGTTAGGGGGAAACACCATATATTTT.

This sequence joins TRBV5-1 and TRBJ2-7, with 7 bases fitting TRBD1. Germline CDR1 SGHRS, CDR2 YFSETQ. The ends lost 2 bases at V and 7 bases at J; junction bases unmatched: 3. The CDR3 loop spans 12 amino acids. The CDR3 nucleotides are TGCGCCAGCAGCTTCCAGGGGGTAGAGCAGTACTTC. Translation gives CASSFQGVEQYF.